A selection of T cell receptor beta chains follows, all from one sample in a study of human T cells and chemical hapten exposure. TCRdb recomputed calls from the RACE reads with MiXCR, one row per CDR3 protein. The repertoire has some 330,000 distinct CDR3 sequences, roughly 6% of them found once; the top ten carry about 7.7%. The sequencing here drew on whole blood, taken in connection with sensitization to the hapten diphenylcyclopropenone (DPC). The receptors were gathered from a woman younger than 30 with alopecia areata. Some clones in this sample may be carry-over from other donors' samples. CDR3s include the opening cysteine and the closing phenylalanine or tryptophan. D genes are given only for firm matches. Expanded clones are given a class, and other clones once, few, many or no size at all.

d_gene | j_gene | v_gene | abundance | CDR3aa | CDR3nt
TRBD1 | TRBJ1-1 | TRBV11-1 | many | CASSSHRGNTEAFF | TGTGCCAGCAGCTCTCACAGGGGAAACACTGAAGCTTTCTTT
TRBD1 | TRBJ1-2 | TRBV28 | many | CASRPGQGRGYTF | TGTGCCAGCCGTCCGGGACAGGGACGGGGCTACACCTTC
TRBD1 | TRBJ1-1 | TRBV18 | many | CASSPNRGLTEAFF | TGTGCCAGCTCACCCAACAGGGGGCTCACTGAAGCTTTCTTT
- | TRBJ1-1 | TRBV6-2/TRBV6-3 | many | CASSSGLKLAEAFF | TGTGCCAGCAGTTCCGGACTTAAACTCGCTGAAGCTTTCTTT
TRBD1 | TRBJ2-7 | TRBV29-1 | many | CSVPGTGGYEQYF | TGCAGCGTCCCCGGGACAGGAGGCTACGAGCAGTACTTC
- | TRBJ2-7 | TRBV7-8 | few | CASSFQLGTYEQYF | TGTGCCAGCAGCTTCCAGCTTGGAACCTACGAGCAGTACTTC
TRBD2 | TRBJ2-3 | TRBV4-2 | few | CASSQVVAGGPISVATQYF | TGTGCCAGCAGCCAAGTGGTAGCGGGGGGGCCTATTTCGGTCGCTACGCAGTATTTT
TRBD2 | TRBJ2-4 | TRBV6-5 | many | CASSRRAGGPKNIQYF | TGTGCCAGCAGCCGGCGAGCGGGGGGGCCTAAAAACATTCAGTACTTC
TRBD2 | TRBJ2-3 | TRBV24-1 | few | CATGKGGLGARDTQYF | TGTGCCACCGGAAAGGGAGGGCTCGGCGCTCGAGATACGCAGTATTTT
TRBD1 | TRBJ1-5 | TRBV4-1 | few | CASSSRGPVEQPQHF | TGCGCCAGCAGCAGCAGGGGGCCCGTTGAGCAGCCCCAGCATTTT
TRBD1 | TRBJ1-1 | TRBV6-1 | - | CASRYGTVNTEAFF | TGTGCCAGCAGGTACGGGACAGTGAACACTGAAGCTTTCTTT
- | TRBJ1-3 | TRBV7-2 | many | CASSPRAAGNTIYF | TGTGCCAGCAGCCCTAGGGCGGCTGGAAACACCATATATTTT
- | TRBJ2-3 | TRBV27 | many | CASSPRLDFPDTQYF | TGTGCCAGCAGTCCCCGACTAGATTTCCCAGATACGCAGTATTTT
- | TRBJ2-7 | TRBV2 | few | CASLAEGPEQYF | TGTGCCAGCCTCGCCGAGGGGCCCGAGCAGTACTTC
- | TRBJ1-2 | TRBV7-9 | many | CASSLERSAGYGYTF | TGTGCCAGCAGCTTAGAAAGGTCCGCGGGCTATGGCTACACCTTC
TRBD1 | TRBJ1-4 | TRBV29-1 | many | CSVGPTGDYNEKLFF | TGCAGCGTTGGGCCTACAGGGGATTACAATGAAAAACTGTTTTTT
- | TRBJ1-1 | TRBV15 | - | CATSREGEAFF | TGTGCCACCAGCAGAGAGGGTGAAGCTTTCTTT
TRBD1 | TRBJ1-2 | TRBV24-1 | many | CATSDPYRPSTGDYGYTF | TGTGCCACCAGTGATCCCTACCGTCCCTCCACAGGGGACTATGGCTACACCTTC
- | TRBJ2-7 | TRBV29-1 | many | CSVLTTQPYEQYF | TGCAGCGTGTTAACTACCCAGCCCTACGAGCAGTACTTC
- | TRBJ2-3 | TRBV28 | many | CASSPLMSTDTQYF | TGTGCCAGCAGTCCTCTTATGAGCACAGATACGCAGTATTTT
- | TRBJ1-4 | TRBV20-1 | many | CSAGGGINEKLFF | TGCAGTGCTGGGGGAGGGATAAATGAAAAACTGTTTTTT
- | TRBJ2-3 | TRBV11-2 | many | CASSPTRGDSTDTQYF | TGTGCCAGCAGCCCGACACGCGGGGATAGCACAGATACGCAGTATTTT
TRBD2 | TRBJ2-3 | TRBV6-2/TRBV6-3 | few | CASSSIAGGTSTDTQYF | TGTGCCAGCAGTTCCATAGCGGGGGGCACTAGCACAGATACGCAGTATTTT
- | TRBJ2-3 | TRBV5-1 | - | CASSHPGTDTQYF | TGCGCCAGCAGTCATCCGGGCACAGATACGCAGTATTTT
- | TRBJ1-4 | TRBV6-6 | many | CASSYRAEEKLFF | TGTGCCAGCAGTTACCGGGCGGAGGAAAAACTGTTTTTT
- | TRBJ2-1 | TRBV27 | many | CVAGFYYNEQFF | TGTGTGGCCGGGTTTTACTACAATGAGCAGTTCTTC
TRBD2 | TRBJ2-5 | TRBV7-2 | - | CASSLGLAGAETQYF | TGTGCCAGCAGCTTAGGGCTAGCGGGGGCAGAGACCCAGTACTTC
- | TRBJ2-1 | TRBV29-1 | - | CSVVGGFVDNEQFF | TGCAGCGTTGTTGGAGGGTTTGTTGACAATGAGCAGTTCTTC
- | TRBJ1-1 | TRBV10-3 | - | CAIRDPQGGNAEAFF | TGTGCCATCAGGGATCCACAGGGAGGTAATGCTGAAGCTTTCTTT
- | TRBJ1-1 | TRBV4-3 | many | CASSERVGREKAFF | TGCGCCAGCAGTGAAAGGGTAGGGAGAGAAAAAGCTTTCTTT
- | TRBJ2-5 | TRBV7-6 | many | CASSPPGAGQETQYF | TGTGCCAGCAGTCCCCCCGGGGCAGGCCAAGAGACCCAGTACTTC
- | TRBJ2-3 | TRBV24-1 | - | CATSELKGPTDTQYF | TGTGCCACCAGTGAACTAAAGGGACCGACAGATACGCAGTATTTT
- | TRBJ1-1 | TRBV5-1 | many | CASSLDYTEAFF | TGCGCCAGCAGCTTGGATTACACTGAAGCTTTCTTT
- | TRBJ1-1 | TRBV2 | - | CASSDMLGEAFF | TGTGCCAGCAGTGATATGCTGGGTGAAGCTTTCTTT
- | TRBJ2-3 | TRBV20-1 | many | CSALLGGASRFADTQYF | TGCAGTGCGCTCCTGGGGGGGGCCAGTCGTTTCGCAGATACGCAGTATTTT
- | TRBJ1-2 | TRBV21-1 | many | CASSNRGKSGPPDYGYTF | TGTGCCAGCAGCAACAGAGGAAAATCGGGACCCCCTGACTATGGCTACACCTTC
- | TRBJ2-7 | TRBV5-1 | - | CASSIGTPTVYEQYF | TGCGCCAGCAGCATAGGGACCCCGACGGTCTACGAGCAGTACTTC
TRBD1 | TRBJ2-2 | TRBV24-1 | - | CASQTGTGDTGELFF | TGTGCCAGTCAAACCGGGACAGGGGACACCGGGGAGCTGTTTTTT
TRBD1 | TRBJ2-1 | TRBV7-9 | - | CASSSPAGTGATVEQFF | TGTGCCAGCAGCTCACCCGCCGGGACAGGGGCTACTGTTGAGCAGTTCTTC
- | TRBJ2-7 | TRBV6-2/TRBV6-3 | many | CASTRGIEQYF | TGTGCCAGCACCCGAGGGATCGAGCAGTACTTC
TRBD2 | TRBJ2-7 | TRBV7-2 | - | CASSLGLSGSSYEQYF | TGTGCCAGCAGCTTAGGATTGAGCGGGAGCTCCTACGAGCAGTACTTC